This entry lists 21 T cell receptor beta chains sequenced from one sample in a study of identical twins. TCRdb re-called the 5' RACE reads with MiXCR, one entry per CDR3 protein. The profile covers hundreds of thousands of distinct CDR3 sequences, with about 20% appearing a single time and around 12% taken by the ten largest. These data also formed part of another study, on T cells expressing NK-cell markers.

The sample comprised PBMCs. Source of these receptors: a woman aged 18-29 years in good health.

This clonotype appeared a few times. V gene TRBV10-3 combines with J gene TRBJ1-1; 9 bases are a match to TRBD1. CDR3 length: 14 residues. The germline CDR1 and CDR2 sequences are ENHRY and SYGVKD. Germline trimming cut 6 bases from V and 5 bases from J; bases unmatched to any gene: 7. The CDR3, as DNA: TGTGCCATCAGCCAGCGGACAGGGGTTACTGAAGCTTTCTTT. Translation: CAISQRTGVTEAFF.

The chain recombines TRBV10-3 with TRBJ2-2; D possibly corresponds to TRBD2 (6 bases). The CDR3 spans 14 residues. Germline CDR1 is ENHRY and CDR2 is SYGVKD. The ends were cut back, 4 bases at V and 3 bases at J, with 9 bases in the middle. CDR3 DNA: TGTGCCATCAGTGGACTAGTAGACACCGGGGAGCTGTTTTTT. As protein: CAISGLVDTGELFF.

With respect to this clonotype: This CDR3 fails to terminate in the conserved phenylalanine or tryptophan, so it likely reflects a read error. The chain couples TRBV15 to TRBJ2-5; the D call may be TRBD1 or TRBD2 (6 bases each). V was clipped by 1 base and J by 4 bases, with 13 bases between them. There are 15 residues in the CDR3. From germline, CDR1 is LNHNV and CDR2 YYDKDF (reference sequence). The CDR3 bases are TGTGCCACCAGCAGAGTAGGGGGGCCAGGAGAGACCCAGTACTCC. It is translated as CATSRVGGPGETQYS.

This clonotype was picked up many times. The chain has TRBV10-2 and TRBJ2-7; 10 bases line up with TRBD2. Germline lookup yields CDR1 WSHSY and CDR2 SAAADI. The V and J ends lost 4 bases and 3 bases, in that order; junction bases with no gene match: 6. The CDR3 totals 15 residues. Here the CDR3 DNA reads TGCGCCAGCAGTGGTACTAGCGGGACATACTACGAGCAGTACTTC. Its translation is CASSGTSGTYYEQYF.

The chain carries TRBV9 and TRBJ2-5; D is uncertain. The CDR3 consists of 13 residues. Germline values: CDR1 SGDLS, CDR2 YYNGEE. Trimming stripped 2 bases from V and 3 bases from J, with 8 bases between. CDR3 protein: CASSVDVKETQYF. CDR3 coding DNA: TGTGCCAGCAGCGTGGATGTTAAAGAGACCCAGTACTTC.

The chain carries TRBV7-3 and TRBJ2-1, with 10 nucleotides matching TRBD2. Trimming at V came to 2 bases and at J to 3 bases, leaving 13 bases not matched to a gene. Germline V lookup: CDR1 SGHTA, CDR2 FQGTGA. This CDR3 is 19 amino acids long. For the CDR3, the DNA is TGTGCCAGCAGCTTACGTAGCGGGGGGATCCCAGATAACTACAATGAGCAGTTCTTC. Translating it yields CASSLRSGGIPDNYNEQFF.

This clonotype has a handful of counts. The chain links TRBV10-3 to TRBJ2-3; 13 bases line up with TRBD2. The CDR3 extends over 16 amino acids. Unmatched junction bases numbered 4, after V lost 6 bases and J lost 1 base. Germline values: CDR1 ENHRY, CDR2 SYGVKD. The CDR3 DNA follows: TGTGCCATCAGACCGACTAGCGGGGGGCGCACAGATACGCAGTATTTT. It encodes CAIRPTSGGRTDTQYF.

This rearrangement joins TRBV13 to TRBJ2-7; 8 nucleotides align to TRBD2. In germline, CDR1 is PRHDT, CDR2 FYEKMQ (reference sequence). The CDR3 length is 17 residues. Unmatched junction bases numbered 14, after V lost 5 bases and J lost 2 bases. CDR3 bases: TGTGCCAGCAGCGGCCCCCATGAAGCGGGGGATCCCTACGAGCAGTACTTC. This gives the protein CASSGPHEAGDPYEQYF.

The J gene is TRBJ2-1, the V gene TRBV11-2; 10 nucleotides match TRBD2. The trim removed 4 bases at V and 0 bases at J, leaving 15 bases unmatched. The CDR3 runs to 20 residues. CDR1 and CDR2 from the germline V gene are SGHAT and FQNNGV. The CDR3 DNA is TGTGCCAGCAGCTCCCGTGTTAGCGGGAGGAGGGGGGTCTCCTACAATGAGCAGTTCTTC. This sequence encodes CASSSRVSGRRGVSYNEQFF.

The rearrangement uses TRBV12-3 or TRBV12-4 and TRBJ1-5; possibly TRBD1 for D (5 bases). There are 12 residues in the CDR3. Here the CDR3 DNA reads TGTGCGTTGGGGACTAGCAATCAGCCCCAGCATTTT. Its translation is CALGTSNQPQHF.

This clonotype was seen a few times. The rearrangement joins TRBV13 to TRBJ2-1, with 9 bases aligning to TRBD2. This CDR3 has 16 amino acids. Germline V gives CDR1 PRHDT, CDR2 FYEKMQ (reference sequence). V trimming: 7 bases; J trimming: 6 bases; junction bases outside the gene matches: 13. The CDR3 DNA follows: TGTGCCAGCACCTCAGGGTGGCGGGAGGGCAGCAATGAGCAGTTCTTC. This sequence encodes CASTSGWREGSNEQFF.

This sequence joins TRBV29-1 and TRBJ2-2, with D possibly being TRBD2 (6 bases). V was trimmed by 7 bases and J by 7 bases, leaving 16 bases between them. Germline V lookup: CDR1 SQVTM, CDR2 ANQGSEA. This CDR3 is 13 amino acids long. For the CDR3, the DNA is TGCAGCGCTTCTGGGGGGTTAGGCGGGGAGCTGTTTTTT. This encodes CSASGGLGGELFF.

The chain uses TRBV5-6 and TRBJ2-3; D is uncertain. Germline loops: CDR1 SGHDT, CDR2 YYEEEE. CDR3 length: 12 residues. V lost 0 bases and J lost 10, with 9 bases in between. CDR3 sequence: CASSLGVRAQYF. The CDR3 DNA reads as TGTGCCAGCAGCTTGGGAGTCCGCGCGCAGTATTTT.

J is TRBJ2-7 and V is TRBV10-3; 11 nucleotides agree with TRBD1. V shed 10 bases, J shed 2 bases, and the junction held 4 bases outside the gene matches. This CDR3 comprises 13 residues. Germline CDR1 ENHRY, CDR2 SYGVKD. Written as DNA, the CDR3 is TGTGCCACCACGGGACAGGGGGCCTACGAGCAGTACTTC. This codes for CATTGQGAYEQYF.

This clonotype was seen repeatedly, ten times or more. The chain employs TRBV5-1 and TRBJ2-3; D is ambiguous. The CDR3 has 14 amino acids. The germline gives CDR1 SGHRS, CDR2 YFSETQ. The V and J ends lost 3 bases and 1 base respectively, with 9 bases between them. The CDR3 nucleotides are TGCGCCAGCAGCTCCCCGGCGGGCACAGATACGCAGTATTTT. It translates to CASSSPAGTDTQYF.

This clonotype was picked up many times. The chain uses TRBV29-1 and TRBJ2-1; 7 nucleotides agree with TRBD1. Per the germline V gene, CDR1 is SQVTM and CDR2 is ANQGSEA. The CDR3 sequence is 14 residues long. Losses at the gene ends were 4 bases for V and 4 bases for J; bases not matched to a gene: 7. The CDR3 coding sequence is TGCAGCGTTGTCCGGACAGGAGGTTACAATGAGCAGTTCTTC. It codes for CSVVRTGGYNEQFF.

The CDR3 reads CASSGGPTGQGDNEQFF. DNA for the CDR3: TGTGCCAGCAGTGGAGGGCCCACGGGACAGGGGGACAATGAGCAGTTCTTC. This chain uses TRBV6-2 or TRBV6-3 with TRBJ2-1; 11 bases map to TRBD1. Germline CDR1 MNHEY, CDR2 SVGEGT. V was pared by 5 bases and J by 5 bases, with 11 bases of the junction left unmatched. The CDR3 runs to 17 residues.

This clonotype was seen a handful of times. This chain connects TRBV20-1 to TRBJ2-5, with 15 bases lining up with TRBD2. CDR1 and CDR2 (germline): DFQATT, SNEGSKA (reference sequence). With V trimmed by 6 bases and J by 4 bases, 6 bases remained unmatched. The CDR3 extends over 15 amino acids. CDR3 residues: CSAIPGLAGGETQYF. The CDR3 DNA is TGCAGTGCAATCCCGGGACTAGCGGGAGGAGAGACCCAGTACTTC.

This clonotype was observed many times. CDR3 nucleotides: TGTGCCAGCAGCTTGGGGCTAGCGTTCTCCTACGAGCAGTACTTC. This codes for CASSLGLAFSYEQYF. V usage is TRBV5-6 and J usage is TRBJ2-7, with a weak D call TRBD2 (6 bases). The ends were cut back, 0 bases at V and 0 bases at J, with 10 bases in the middle. CDR1 SGHDT and CDR2 YYEEEE come from the germline V gene. The CDR3 extends over 15 amino acids.

The chain couples TRBV12-3 or TRBV12-4 to TRBJ2-1; 7 nucleotides align to TRBD1. V lost 4 bases, J lost 6 bases, and 18 bases stayed unmatched. The CDR3 has 18 amino acids. CDR3 residues: CASSSHLSSRDRRNEQFF. CDR3 DNA sequence: TGTGCCAGCAGTTCACACCTAAGCTCCCGGGACAGACGCAATGAGCAGTTCTTC.

The CDR3 region has the DNA TGCAGTGCCAGGTCGTCCGCGGGCACTGAAGCTTTCTTT. This gives the protein CSARSSAGTEAFF. This chain uses TRBV20-1 with TRBJ1-1; D gene ambiguous. V shed 6 bases and J shed 4 bases, with 15 bases lying between them. Germline values: CDR1 DFQATT, CDR2 SNEGSKA (reference sequence). The CDR3 totals 13 residues.